Presented here are 32 T cell receptor beta chains from one specimen sequenced in a study of shared clonotypes between healthy human individuals. Clones were read by immunoSEQ multiplex PCR, and TCRdb kept only the in-frame ones, dropping some. The table includes 2 million or so clones, 85% to 95% detected once. The sample comprised naive CD4+ T cells sorted from blood. The subset here: CD45RA+ positively selected. These receptors originate from a man in his late teens or twenties in good health.

In this sample, this clone turned up a few times. The chain recombines TRBV13 with TRBJ2-3; weak D call: TRBD1 (6 bases). The V end was cut by 5 bases, the J end by 3 bases, with 15 bases between. The CDR3 extends over 15 amino acids. The germline gives CDR1 PRHDT, CDR2 FYEKMQ (reference sequence). As DNA, the CDR3 is TGTGCCAGCAGCGACCAGGGGAAGGGGACAGATACGCAGTATTTT. This translates into CASSDQGKGTDTQYF.

The chain links TRBV7-3 to TRBJ1-1; the D gene is possibly TRBD1 (5 bases). Germline V gene sequence: CDR1 SGHTA, CDR2 FQGTGA. V gave up 5 bases and J gave up 4 bases, with 14 bases separating them. The CDR3 length is 14 residues. CDR3 nucleotides: TGTGCCAGCAGCAACCAGGGAGGGACCACTGAAGCTTTCTTT. This encodes CASSNQGGTTEAFF.

The V call is TRBV29-1, the J call TRBJ2-1; 9 bases align to TRBD2. From germline, CDR1 is SQVTM and CDR2 ANQGSEA. V lost 4 bases, J lost 9 bases, and 10 bases stayed unmatched. The CDR3 spans 14 residues. The chain's CDR3 is CSVGWAGGPSEQFF. CDR3 DNA: TGCAGCGTTGGATGGGCGGGAGGGCCATCTGAGCAGTTCTTC.

In the case of this clone: Within the sample, other DNA sequences also encode this same CDR3. This chain's CDR3 is CASSGLTGELFF. The CDR3, as DNA: TGTGCCAGCAGTGGACTCACCGGGGAGCTGTTTTTT. This rearrangement joins TRBV6-1 to TRBJ2-2; D gene ambiguous. The germline CDR1 and CDR2 sequences are MNHNS and SASEGT. The CDR3 covers 12 residues. Trimming removed 4 bases from V and 4 bases from J, with 4 bases in between.

This chain uses TRBV19 with TRBJ2-7, with no clear D. V was shortened by 3 bases and J by 4 bases, with 10 bases between the two germline ends. Germline-derived CDR1 and CDR2 are LNHDA and SQIVND (reference sequence). CDR3 length equals 13 residues. CDR3 in amino acids: CASSISPWYEQYF. The DNA for the CDR3 is TGTGCCAGTAGTATTTCGCCCTGGTACGAGCAGTACTTC.

This clone was seen just once. The chain uses TRBV5-1 and TRBJ2-2; D possibly corresponds to TRBD1 (6 bases). The CDR3 length is 15 residues. Germline V lookup: CDR1 SGHRS, CDR2 YFSETQ. Deletions cut 3 bases from V and 6 bases from J, with 15 bases between. The CDR3 sequence: CASSWWDKSAGELFF. The CDR3 nucleotides read TGCGCCAGCAGCTGGTGGGACAAGAGTGCCGGGGAGCTGTTTTTT.

The chain carries TRBV5-4 and TRBJ1-2; possibly TRBD1 for D (5 bases). The V and J ends lost 0 bases and 8 bases respectively, with 14 bases between them. Germline V gene data show CDR1 as SGHNT and CDR2 as YYREEE (reference sequence). This CDR3 is 14 amino acids long. The CDR3 DNA sequence: TGTGCCAGCAGCTTGGACGGCAGGGAGGAGGGCTACACCTTC. This codes for CASSLDGREEGYTF. Together with reference TRBV5-4 and TRBJ1-2, the CDR3 gives the full variable domain: ETGVTQSPTHLIKTRGQQVTLRCSSQSGHNTVSWYQQALGQGPQFIFQYYREEENGRGNFPPRFSGLQFPNYSSELNVNALELDDSALYLCASSLDGREEGYTFGSGTRLTVV.

The chain joins TRBV11-2 to TRBJ1-1, with 7 bases fitting TRBD1. This CDR3 region has 18 residues. The germline V gene encodes CDR1 SGHAT and CDR2 FQNNGV. V lost 2 bases, J lost 1 base, and 13 bases stayed unmatched. Here the CDR3 reads CASSLSPQQGTENTEAFF. The CDR3 DNA is TGTGCCAGCAGCTTATCCCCTCAACAGGGGACGGAGAACACTGAAGCTTTCTTT.

This chain joins TRBV9 and TRBJ1-1, with TRBD1 matching 9 bases. This CDR3 spans 15 amino acids. Germline trimming cut 1 base from V and 11 bases from J; bases unmatched to any gene: 12. Germline lookup yields CDR1 SGDLS and CDR2 YYNGEE. The CDR3 sequence is CASSVSTGGKTRAFF. The CDR3 DNA sequence: TGTGCCAGCAGCGTATCGACAGGGGGTAAAACTAGGGCTTTCTTT.

The rearrangement joins TRBV4-1 to TRBJ1-1; possibly TRBD1 for D (5 bases). This CDR3 spans 13 amino acids. V gave up 0 bases and J gave up 11 bases, with 13 bases separating them. CDR1 is MGHRA and CDR2 is YSYEKL in the germline V gene. CDR3: CASSQDRGYWAFF. CDR3 sequence (DNA): TGCGCCAGCAGCCAAGATCGGGGCTACTGGGCTTTCTTT.

This chain connects TRBV19 to TRBJ2-7, with TRBD1 matching over 7 bases. The ends lost 1 base at V and 3 bases at J; junction bases unmatched: 3. The CDR3 extends over 14 amino acids. Germline V gene data show CDR1 as LNHDA and CDR2 as SQIVND (reference sequence). CDR3 nucleotide sequence: TGTGCCAGTAGTATAGCAGGGGGTGTCTACGAGCAGTACTTC. Translating gives CASSIAGGVYEQYF. The whole variable domain, filled in from reference TRBV19 and TRBJ2-7, reads DGGITQSPKYLFRKEGQNVTLSCEQNLNHDAMYWYRQDPGQGLRLIYYSQIVNDFQKGDIAEGYSVSREKKESFPLTVTSAQKNPTAFYLCASSIAGGVYEQYFGPGTRLTVT.

The genes are TRBV7-2 and TRBJ2-1; 7 positions match TRBD2. Germline V gene sequence: CDR1 SGHTA, CDR2 FQGNSA. Unmatched junction bases numbered 3, after V lost 0 bases and J lost 4 bases. This CDR3 is 15 amino acids long. CDR3 coding DNA: TGTGCCAGCAGCTTAGCGGGAGGGATATACAATGAGCAGTTCTTC. It codes for CASSLAGGIYNEQFF.

This chain connects TRBV6-9 to TRBJ2-7; 7 nucleotides align to TRBD2. Per germline, CDR1 MNHGY and CDR2 SVAAGI. The CDR3 has 13 amino acids. Trimming cost V 7 bases and J 2 bases; bases outside gene matches: 5. CDR3 DNA: TGTGCCAGCACCCGACTAGCAGCCTACGAGCAGTACTTC. It translates to CASTRLAAYEQYF.

V usage is TRBV11-2 and J usage is TRBJ1-1; D ambiguous. CDR1 and CDR2 (germline): SGHAT, FQNNGV. This CDR3 has 13 residues. V lost 1 base to trimming and J lost 1 base, with 4 bases between them. DNA for the CDR3: TGTGCCAGCAGCTTAGTTTCGAACACTGAAGCTTTCTTT. Translation gives CASSLVSNTEAFF.

The chain carries TRBV6-6 and TRBJ2-7; D is ambiguous. Germline V gene lookup returns CDR1 MNHNY and CDR2 SVGAGI (reference sequence). The CDR3 is 11 residues long. V gave up 6 bases and J gave up 7 bases, with 10 bases separating them. The CDR3 sequence: CASSLIGEQYF. The CDR3 nucleotides are TGTGCCAGCAGCTTGATCGGGGAGCAGTACTTC.

This clone was found once. The V and J genes are TRBV6-4 and TRBJ2-1; 8 bases agree with TRBD1. This CDR3 region has 16 residues. CDR1 is MRHNA and CDR2 is SNTAGT in the germline V gene. Losses at the gene ends were 2 bases for V and 6 bases for J; bases not matched to a gene: 9. As DNA, the CDR3 is TGTGCCAGCAGTGACCTAGGACAGGGAGGACGCAATGAGCAGTTCTTC. This sequence encodes CASSDLGQGGRNEQFF.

The genes are TRBV7-6 and TRBJ2-2; a possible D gene is TRBD1 (5 bases). This CDR3 spans 16 amino acids. CDR1 and CDR2 from the germline V gene are SGHVS and FNYEAQ. Trimming pared 2 bases from V and 0 bases from J, leaving 10 bases between. The CDR3: CASSLSTGPNTGELFF. The DNA of the CDR3 is TGTGCCAGCAGCTTAAGTACAGGACCGAACACCGGGGAGCTGTTTTTT.

The chain recombines TRBV19 with TRBJ2-1, with D uncertain. The CDR3 is 14 residues long. Germline lookup yields CDR1 LNHDA and CDR2 SQIVND (reference sequence). Trimming took off 4 bases at V and 9 bases at J, with 16 bases between the two ends. CDR3 region: CASSTPPTSTEQFF. The CDR3 bases are TGTGCCAGTAGTACCCCCCCGACCTCCACTGAGCAGTTCTTC.

V and J are TRBV4-1 and TRBJ2-7; 8 bases line up with TRBD1. Looked up from germline, CDR1 is MGHRA and CDR2 is YSYEKL. This CDR3 region has 15 residues. The J segment lost 2 bases and the V segment lost 4 bases, leaving 7 bases of the junction unmatched. The CDR3 nucleotides read TGCGCCAGCAGCCTAAGACAGGGGACGACCTACGAGCAGTACTTC. Encoded protein: CASSLRQGTTYEQYF.

The chain carries TRBV6-6 and TRBJ1-2, with 7 bases aligning to TRBD1. Germline V CDR1 and CDR2: MNHNY, SVGAGI (reference sequence). J lost 7 bases, V lost 7 bases, and 9 bases had no gene match. The CDR3 runs 13 residues. The CDR3 loop is CASTFGQEGGYTF. As DNA, the CDR3 is TGTGCCAGCACCTTTGGACAGGAGGGTGGCTACACCTTC.

The genes are TRBV7-2 and TRBJ1-1; a possible D gene is TRBD1 (5 bases). Looked up from germline, CDR1 is SGHTA and CDR2 is FQGNSA. The CDR3 contains 14 residues. V was pared by 5 bases and J by 3 bases, with 13 bases between. The CDR3 coding sequence is TGTGCCAGCAGCCGGGGGGTACTCGACACTGAAGCTTTCTTT. This gives the protein CASSRGVLDTEAFF.

The rearrangement links TRBV11-3 to TRBJ2-1; no clear D gene. Looked up from germline, CDR1 is SGHNT and CDR2 is YENEEA. The ends were cut back, 3 bases at V and 5 bases at J, with 8 bases in the middle. The CDR3 is made up of 13 amino acids. CDR3: CASSFGGNNEQFF. In nucleotides, the CDR3 is TGTGCCAGCAGCTTTGGCGGAAACAATGAGCAGTTCTTC.

This clone was picked up one time. This sequence joins TRBV30 and TRBJ1-6; D is unclear. Germline CDR1 reads GTSNPN; CDR2 reads SVGIG (reference sequence). This CDR3 is built from 13 residues. V was shortened by 1 base and J by 8 bases, with 9 bases between the two germline ends. The CDR3 spells CAWSASTDSPLHF. The CDR3 nucleotides are TGTGCCTGGAGTGCCTCGACGGATTCACCCCTCCACTTT.

The rearrangement links TRBV7-2 to TRBJ2-7; 9 bases agree with TRBD2. V dropped 2 bases and J dropped 0; count of bases not matched to a gene: 11. This CDR3 comprises 18 residues. Germline-derived CDR1 and CDR2 are SGHTA and FQGNSA. The CDR3 region is CASSLRVGASGVSYEQYF. The CDR3, as DNA: TGTGCCAGCAGCTTAAGGGTCGGGGCTAGCGGGGTCTCCTACGAGCAGTACTTC.

This chain connects TRBV2 to TRBJ2-5; no clear D. CDR1 is SNHLY and CDR2 is FYNNEI in the germline V gene. Trimming removed 7 bases from V and 4 bases from J, with 13 bases in between. The CDR3 sequence is 13 residues long. In DNA form, the CDR3 reads TGTGCCAGCAAGTCCCAGTGGGGAGAGACCCAGTACTTC. It specifies CASKSQWGETQYF. The variable domain in full, with the rest retrieved from reference TRBV2 and TRBJ2-5, is EPEVTQTPSHQVTQMGQEVILRCVPISNHLYFYWYRQILGQKVEFLVSFYNNEISEKSEIFDDQFSVERPDGSNFTLKIRSTKLEDSAMYFCASKSQWGETQYFGPGTRLLVL.

The chain joins TRBV10-1 to TRBJ1-6; D might be TRBD1 (6 bases). V was trimmed by 5 bases and J by 6 bases, leaving 8 bases between them. This CDR3 comprises 13 residues. The germline V gene has CDR1 WNHNN and CDR2 SYGVQD (reference sequence). CDR3 in amino acids: CASSTGTNSPLHF. The CDR3 bases are TGCGCCAGCAGTACAGGGACTAATTCACCCCTCCACTTT.

This clone has just a few counts. This chain uses TRBV7-2 with TRBJ1-6, with D possibly being TRBD1 (5 bases). Germline V CDR1 and CDR2: SGHTA, FQGNSA. Trimming pared 0 bases from V and 16 bases from J, leaving 10 bases between. The CDR3 is 12 amino acids. For the CDR3, the DNA is TGTGCCAGCAGCTTAGCGGGACTCCTACTCCACTTT. Its protein is CASSLAGLLLHF.

As regards this clone: Other DNA sequences in this specimen translate into the identical CDR3. The V and J genes are TRBV6-5 and TRBJ1-3, with D possibly TRBD1 on 5 matching bases. CDR1 and CDR2 from the germline V gene are MNHEY and SVGAGI. CDR3 length equals 16 residues. V was cut by 0 bases and J by 4 bases, with 13 bases left in between. The CDR3 nucleotides are TGTGCCAGCAGTTACTCTGGCGGGGGTGGAGGAAACACCATATATTTT. Protein product: CASSYSGGGGGNTIYF.

In the case of this clone: This CDR3 is also generated by other DNA sequences in the sample. The rearrangement joins TRBV7-9 to TRBJ1-2; no clear D. The V gene lost 0 bases and the J gene lost 2 bases, with 7 bases spanning the gap. Germline assignment: CDR1 SEHNR and CDR2 FQNEAQ (reference sequence). This CDR3 contains 14 residues. CDR3 sequence: CASSLATVNYGYTF. DNA of the CDR3: TGTGCCAGCAGCTTAGCCACAGTCAACTATGGCTACACCTTC.

V gene TRBV7-2 combines with J gene TRBJ2-7; D possibly matches TRBD1 or TRBD2 (5 bases each). Trimming removed 3 bases at V and 3 bases at J, with 9 bases between. CDR3 size: 13 residues. From germline, CDR1 is SGHTA and CDR2 FQGNSA. CDR3 protein: CASSLGEFYEQYF. The DNA for the CDR3 is TGTGCCAGCAGCTTGGGGGAGTTCTACGAGCAGTACTTC.

V gene TRBV5-1 combines with J gene TRBJ2-1; D perhaps matches TRBD1 (5 bases). Germline CDR1 and CDR2: SGHRS and YFSETQ. Trimming removed 4 bases from V and 0 bases from J, with 23 bases in between. The CDR3 is made up of 19 amino acids. The DNA of the CDR3 is TGCGCCAGCAGCCCACTACCTGTTTCAGGGCTAAGCTCCTACAATGAGCAGTTCTTC. Translation: CASSPLPVSGLSSYNEQFF.

This clone was picked up one time. The rearrangement uses TRBV29-1 and TRBJ2-7; 10 bases align to TRBD1. The trim removed 0 bases at V and 5 bases at J, leaving 4 bases unmatched. The CDR3 runs 14 residues. Per the germline V gene, CDR1 is SQVTM and CDR2 is ANQGSEA. CDR3 loop: CSVEDRDRGHEQYF. The CDR3 DNA follows: TGCAGCGTTGAAGACCGGGACAGGGGCCACGAGCAGTACTTC.